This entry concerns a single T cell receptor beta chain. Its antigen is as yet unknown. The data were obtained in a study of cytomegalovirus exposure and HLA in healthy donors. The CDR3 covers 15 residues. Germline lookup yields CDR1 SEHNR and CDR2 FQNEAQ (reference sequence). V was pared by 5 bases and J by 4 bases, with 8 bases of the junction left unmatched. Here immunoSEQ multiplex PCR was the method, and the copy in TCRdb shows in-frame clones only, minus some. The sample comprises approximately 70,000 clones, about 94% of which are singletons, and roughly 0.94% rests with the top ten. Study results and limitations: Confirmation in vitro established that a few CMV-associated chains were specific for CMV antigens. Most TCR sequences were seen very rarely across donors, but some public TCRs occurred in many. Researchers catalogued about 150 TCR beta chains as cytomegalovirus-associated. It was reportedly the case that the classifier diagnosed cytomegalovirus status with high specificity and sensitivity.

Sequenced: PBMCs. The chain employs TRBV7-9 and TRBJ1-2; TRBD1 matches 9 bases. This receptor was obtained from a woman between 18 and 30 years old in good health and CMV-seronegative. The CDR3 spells CASSIITGGSYGYTF. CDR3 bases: TGTGCCAGCAGCATCATAACAGGGGGCTCCTATGGCTACACCTTC.